Below are 5 T cell receptor beta chains sequenced from a single sample in a study of blood T cells in healthy people across ages. Sample-barcoded 5' priming and a J-beta primer mix drove a second PCR of about 7 to 11 cycles. MiXCR, applied by TCRdb to the 5' RACE reads, yields one record per CDR3 protein. Found here are 700,000 to 950,000 distinct CDR3 sequences, over 45% of them singletons; the top ten hold roughly 20%. The source material was blood. These receptors were collected from a man aged 25-45 years in good health.

V usage is TRBV11-2 and J usage is TRBJ1-2; no firm D call. The V and J ends lost 3 bases and 0 bases respectively, with 11 bases between them. This CDR3 is built from 15 residues. Germline V lookup: CDR1 SGHAT, CDR2 FQNNGV. CDR3 DNA sequence: TGTGCCAGCAGCTTGACGGCGGTTACTAACTATGGCTACACCTTC. Translation gives CASSLTAVTNYGYTF.

The chain has TRBV12-3 or TRBV12-4 and TRBJ1-2; D might be TRBD1 (5 bases). The CDR3 extends over 11 amino acids. The V end was cut by 8 bases, the J end by 8 bases, with 12 bases between. CDR3 in amino acids: CASVSGLGYTF. The CDR3 region has the DNA TGTGCCAGCGTATCAGGGTTAGGCTACACCTTC.

The chain uses TRBV9 and TRBJ2-3, with 13 bases lining up with TRBD2. CDR3 length: 16 residues. Germline V gives CDR1 SGDLS, CDR2 YYNGEE. With V trimmed by 3 bases and J by 5 bases, 6 bases remained unmatched. CDR3 nucleotide sequence: TGTGCCAGCAGCGAAACTAGCGGGGGGGCCTTAGATACGCAGTATTTT. Translated: CASSETSGGALDTQYF. Full variable domain (outside the CDR3, taken from reference TRBV9 and TRBJ2-3): DSGVTQTPKHLITATGQRVTLRCSPRSGDLSVYWYQQSLDQGLQFLIQYYNGEERAKGNILERFSAQQFPDLHSELNLSSLELGDSALYFCASSETSGGALDTQYFGPGTRLTVL.

About this clonotype itself: A much larger clonotype is one base distant, so this may be a read error. The rearrangement joins TRBV29-1 to TRBJ1-1; the D gene is possibly TRBD1 (6 bases). The V end was cut by 7 bases, the J end by 12 bases, with 18 bases between. This CDR3 has 11 residues. The germline CDR1 and CDR2 sequences are SQVTM and ANQGSEA. This CDR3 is CSGTDREQTFF. The CDR3 DNA sequence: TGCAGCGGGACAGACAGAGAACAAACTTTCTTT.

A single count supports this clonotype. The CDR3 DNA follows: TGTGCCAGCAGCTCCTACAGGGCCCGGCACGATCAGCCCCAGCATTTT. This encodes CASSSYRARHDQPQHF. The chain is built from TRBV7-7 and TRBJ1-5, with a weak D call TRBD1 (6 bases). V dropped 4 bases and J dropped 5 bases, with 18 bases sitting between them. The germline V gene has CDR1 SSHAT and CDR2 FNYEAQ (reference sequence). This CDR3 spans 16 amino acids. Filled out from reference TRBV7-7 and TRBJ1-5, the complete variable domain reads GAGVSQSPRYKVTKRGQDVTLRCDPISSHATLYWYQQALGQGPEFLTYFNYEAQPDKSGLPSDRFSAERPEGSISTLTIQRTEQRDSAMYRCASSSYRARHDQPQHFGDGTRLSIL.